Sequencing of this TCR beta chain was carried out in a study of T cells expressing NK-cell markers. Study-level background: Obtained from sorted CD3+CD56+NKG2C+, CD3+CD56+NKG2C- and CD3+CD56-NKG2C+ T cells were the TCR beta repertoires. Seven of the eight sequenced donors were classified as HCMV-seropositive, and one was classified as seronegative. Overall study findings and caveats: The contribution of dominant NKG2C+ clonotypes to CD8+ T cells in five to seven donors was roughly 1.0-7.0%.

TCRdb reprocessed the 5' RACE reads; each CDR3 protein has one entry and no DNA is given. Its table records a few hundred thousand distinct CDR3 sequences. Turning to this clonotype: Its antigen is still unknown.

Per germline, CDR1 SNHLY and CDR2 FYNNEI. The CDR3 runs 13 residues. The V and J genes are TRBV2 and TRBJ2-1; the D call from TCRdb, TRBD2, cannot be confirmed without DNA. Sequencing input: blood T cells: a sorted CD56 or NKG2C T cell subset, CD4+ or CD8+ T cells, or bulk PBMC T cells (not recorded which). The clonotype comes from a man between 18 and 69 years old in good health. The CDR3 spells CASSAGLANEQFF.